Listed here are 4 T cell receptor beta chains from one sample, sequenced in a study of immune evolution from preneoplasia to lung adenocarcinoma (dated by TCRdb to the early 2020s). Library construction relied on the immunoSEQ multiplex PCR assay. The table was pulled from immuneACCESS by TCRdb, which kept in-frame rearrangements only. Such tables lose some clones; where checked, under half of the loss comes from unresolved V genes, and the rest has no known cause. This sample holds about 15,000 clones; approximately 80% were observed only once. The ten biggest clones cover just under 3% of the sample. Sequenced: FFPE minimally invasive lung adenocarcinoma tissue. This sample's cell subset or site label indicates: micro-invasive lung adenocarcinoma (MIA). These receptors came from a person aged 55-80 years with lung adenocarcinoma.

The CDR3 sequence: CASSLGGTGQNIQYF. CDR3 DNA: TGCGCCAGCAGCTTGGGCGGGACAGGGCAAAACATTCAGTACTTC. The V call is TRBV5-1, the J call TRBJ2-4; TRBD1 aligns across 9 bases. Germline CDR1 and CDR2: SGHRS and YFSETQ. This CDR3 comprises 15 residues. V lost 0 bases, J lost 5 bases, and 3 bases stayed unmatched. The whole variable domain, filled in from reference TRBV5-1 and TRBJ2-4, reads KAGVTQTPRYLIKTRGQQVTLSCSPISGHRSVSWYQQTPGQGLQFLFEYFSETQRNKGNFPGRFSGRQFSNSRSEMNVSTLELGDSALYLCASSLGGTGQNIQYFGAGTRLSVL.

The V call is TRBV9, the J call TRBJ2-5, with D perhaps matching TRBD2 (6 bases). The V end was cut by 4 bases, the J end by 5 bases, with 21 bases between. The CDR3 sequence is 16 residues long. Germline V gene sequence: CDR1 SGDLS, CDR2 YYNGEE. The CDR3 DNA is TGTGCCAGCAGCCCCGCGGAGGGCTGGACGGGGGAGACCCAGTACTTC. It is translated as CASSPAEGWTGETQYF. The complete variable domain, with remaining parts taken from reference TRBV9 and TRBJ2-5, reads DSGVTQTPKHLITATGQRVTLRCSPRSGDLSVYWYQQSLDQGLQFLIQYYNGEERAKGNILERFSAQQFPDLHSELNLSSLELGDSALYFCASSPAEGWTGETQYFGPGTRLLVL.

This clone has just a few counts. The chain carries TRBV7-2 and TRBJ2-1; no clear D. The CDR3 is 16 residues long. V was shortened by 4 bases and J by 0 bases, with 13 bases between the two germline ends. CDR1 is SGHTA, CDR2 FQGNSA, per germline. The CDR3 here is CASSWGGVSSYNEQFF. The CDR3 DNA is TGTGCCAGCAGCTGGGGTGGGGTTAGCTCCTACAATGAGCAGTTCTTC.

The rearrangement links TRBV27 to TRBJ2-5; weak D call: TRBD1 (6 bases). Trimming removed 6 bases at V and 2 bases at J, with 19 bases between. The CDR3 has 16 amino acids. CDR1 is MNHEY, CDR2 SMNVEV, per germline (reference sequence). CDR3 loop: CASSFTLSTGQETQYF. The CDR3 DNA reads as TGTGCCAGCAGCTTCACCCTCTCCACAGGGCAAGAGACCCAGTACTTC.